This paragraph covers one TCR beta chain sequence. Combining a sample-barcoded 5' primer with a J-beta primer mix, a second PCR ran for about 7 to 12 cycles. Each CDR3 protein is one row after TCRdb ran MiXCR on the 5' RACE reads. The sample lists some 1.5 million distinct CDR3 sequences, roughly 27% occurring once. The data originate from a study of blood T cells in healthy people across ages. Germline V gives CDR1 SGHTA, CDR2 FQGNSA. Trimming removed 1 base at V and 1 base at J, with 7 bases between. The CDR3 is made up of 14 amino acids. This sequence was found in a woman in her twenties or thirties in good health. The sample was blood. The rearrangement joins TRBV7-2 to TRBJ2-5; D is undetermined. The CDR3: CASSLDVIQETQYF. In DNA, the CDR3 is TGTGCCAGCAGCTTAGACGTGATCCAAGAGACCCAGTACTTC.